This T cell receptor beta chain was profiled in a study of post-analysis software for immune sequencing data. Study-wide background: The disease courses covered relapsing-remitting, secondary progressive and progressive-relapsing multiple sclerosis. Study results and caveats: Patients used about five TRBV segments, including TRBV5-6, TRBV5-1 and TRBV20-1, more often than controls.

Unique molecular identifiers had been added to the TCR beta cDNA libraries. TCRdb reanalysed the PCR reads using MiXCR and keeps one entry per CDR3 protein. This table has 170,000 or so distinct CDR3 sequences, about 30% appearing once. V lost 3 bases to trimming and J lost 3 bases, with 18 bases between them. CDR3 length: 16 amino acids. CDR1 and CDR2 (germline): SGDLS, YYNGEE. This clonotype was seen a few times. Its specificity is not known. This chain connects TRBV9 to TRBJ1-1, with D uncertain. The specimen was blood. This TCR was sampled from a girl aged 5 to 17 with multiple sclerosis. The DNA for the CDR3 is TGTGCCAGCAGCGACCCCGCGACCGGGGTGGACACTGAAGCTTTCTTT. Amino acid sequence: CASSDPATGVDTEAFF.